A selection of T cell receptor beta chains follows, all from one sample in a study of blood T cell repertoires in COVID-19. The repertoire was sequenced with immunoSEQ multiplex PCR; TCRdb's copy has only in-frame clones and lacks some. The table shows some 16,000 clones, with 80% to 85% occurring only once. Sequencing input: peripheral blood. Receptor source: a man older than 75 with active or convalescent COVID-19. Each CDR3 is given with its conserved first and last residue. Fields, in order: V gene, clone size, J gene, D gene, CDR3 DNA, CDR3 protein. The D gene is left open where the match is weak. Some rows have no size entry. The others give once, few or many, or a class for an expanded clone.

TRBV9	-	TRBJ1-1	-	TGTGCCAGCAGCGTAGACAGGAACACTGAAGCTTTCTTT	CASSVDRNTEAFF
TRBV6-5	-	TRBJ2-1	-	TGTGCCAGCAGTCTAGAGAAAGGCGCTGACAATGAGCAGTTCTTC	CASSLEKGADNEQFF
TRBV9	-	TRBJ2-7	TRBD1	TGTGCCAGCAGCGCTCAGGGGGAAGGCGCCTACGAGCAGTACTTC	CASSAQGEGAYEQYF
TRBV6-5	-	TRBJ1-1	-	TGTGCCAGCAGTTCCTCCGAGACTTTGAACACTGAAGCTTTCTTT	CASSSSETLNTEAFF
TRBV10-3	-	TRBJ2-3	-	TGTGCCATCAGTGGCGGGGGCGACCAGTGGGGCACAGATACGCAGTATTTT	CAISGGGDQWGTDTQYF
TRBV9	-	TRBJ2-1	-	TGTGCCAGCAGCGTACACGAGACAGGAACCTACAATGAGCAGTTCTTC	CASSVHETGTYNEQFF
TRBV5-4	-	TRBJ2-7	TRBD2	TGTGCCAGCAGCTTGAGTCTGGGAGGGGCCTACGAGCAGTACTTC	CASSLSLGGAYEQYF
TRBV4-3	-	TRBJ1-1	-	TGCGCCAGCAGCTTGACAGCCATGAACACTGAAGCTTTCTTT	CASSLTAMNTEAFF
TRBV5-1	-	TRBJ2-6	-	TGCGCCAGCAGCTTGGGGGAGGGGGCCAACGTCCTGACTTTC	CASSLGEGANVLTF
TRBV5-6	-	TRBJ1-1	-	TGTGCCAGCAGCTTAAGAACAATGAACACTGAAGCTTTCTTT	CASSLRTMNTEAFF
TRBV11-2	-	TRBJ1-5	TRBD1	TGTGCCAGCAGCTTTGGGACAGGGGAGGGTCAGCCCCAGCATTTT	CASSFGTGEGQPQHF
TRBV5-4	-	TRBJ1-1	TRBD1	TGTGCCAGCACCACTTACAGGGGGACAGCTTTCTTT	CASTTYRGTAFF
TRBV12-3/TRBV12-4	once	TRBJ1-1	-	TGTGCCAGCAGTTTCCACAGCAACACTGAAGCTTTCTTT	CASSFHSNTEAFF
TRBV6-5	-	TRBJ1-5	-	TGTGCCAGCCGGACAGATCCCAGTCAGCCCCAGCATTTT	CASRTDPSQPQHF
TRBV28	-	TRBJ2-2	-	TGTGCCAGCACTTTTTCGGTCGCAACCGGGGAGCTGTTTTTT	CASTFSVATGELFF
TRBV19	-	TRBJ1-2	TRBD1	TGTGCCAGTAGACTCACAGGGGTCCGTGGCTACACCTTC	CASRLTGVRGYTF
TRBV3-1/TRBV3-2	-	TRBJ2-5	-	TGTGCCAGCAGCCAAGATCAGGAGACCCAGTACTTC	CASSQDQETQYF
TRBV30	-	TRBJ2-5	-	TGTGCCTGGAACAGGGTCAGAGAGACCCAGTACTTC	CAWNRVRETQYF
TRBV28	-	TRBJ1-3	-	TGTGCCACGGCAACAGGGCTCGGAAACACCATATATTTT	CATATGLGNTIYF
TRBV9	-	TRBJ2-7	TRBD1	TGTGCCAGCAGCGCCCGGACAGGGGGCTACGAGCAGTACTTC	CASSARTGGYEQYF
TRBV6-5	-	TRBJ1-4	TRBD1	TGTGCCAGCAGCTACCTGGGACAGGGTGAAAAACTGTTTTTT	CASSYLGQGEKLFF
TRBV4-2	-	TRBJ2-1	TRBD2	TGTGCCAGCAGCCTCGGGGGGGCTGAGAATGAGCAGTTCTTC	CASSLGGAENEQFF
TRBV3-1/TRBV3-2	few	TRBJ2-3	TRBD2	TGTGCCAGCAGCCTCCAGCGGGGGGGCACAGATACGCAGTATTTT	CASSLQRGGTDTQYF
TRBV18	-	TRBJ1-2	-	TGTGCCAGCTCACCACCTTCCGGGGTTCTAGGCTACACCTTC	CASSPPSGVLGYTF
TRBV5-6	-	TRBJ1-2	TRBD1	TGTGCCAGCAGCTTCCGACAGGGATCCTATGGCTACACCTTC	CASSFRQGSYGYTF
TRBV5-1	-	TRBJ2-6	-	TGCGCCAGCAGCTTGGGTCTCCAGGGTACTGGGGCCAACGTCCTGACTTTC	CASSLGLQGTGANVLTF
TRBV2	-	TRBJ1-2	TRBD1	TGTGCCAGCAGTGAAGCATCGGGGAGCAGGGGGCGAGAGGGCTACACCTTC	CASSEASGSRGREGYTF
TRBV3-1/TRBV3-2	-	TRBJ1-6	-	TGTGCCAGCACCACAGGGAAGGGATCACCCCTCCACTTT	CASTTGKGSPLHF
TRBV29-1	-	TRBJ2-3	-	TGCAGCGTTGAACTCCAGAGCACAGATACGCAGTATTTT	CSVELQSTDTQYF
TRBV9	few	TRBJ1-4	TRBD1	TGTGCCAGCAGCGCCGGACAGGCAGCAACTAATGAAAAACTGTTTTTT	CASSAGQAATNEKLFF
TRBV4-1	-	TRBJ2-7	TRBD1	TGCGCCAGCAGCCAAGAAGACATGTCGGGACAGGGAGTATACGAGCAGTACTTC	CASSQEDMSGQGVYEQYF
TRBV7-2	-	TRBJ2-3	-	TGTGCCAGCAGCCACCGGCAGGGGAGCACAGATACGCAGTATTTT	CASSHRQGSTDTQYF
TRBV10-1	-	TRBJ1-5	TRBD1	TGCGCCAGCAATTCAGAACAGGGGGGATCGCGCAATCAGCCCCAGCATTTT	CASNSEQGGSRNQPQHF
TRBV24-1	-	TRBJ2-2	TRBD1	TGTGCCACCAGTGACCCCGGGACAGGTTTCACCGGGGAGCTGTTTTTT	CATSDPGTGFTGELFF
TRBV7-8	-	TRBJ2-5	TRBD2	TGTGCCAGCAGCCCGATACTAGCGGGGCCTCGGGAGACCCAGTACTTC	CASSPILAGPRETQYF
TRBV19	few	TRBJ1-2	TRBD1	TGTGCCAGTAGTCCTGACCTTTACAGGGGGGTCACCTTC	CASSPDLYRGVTF
TRBV2	-	TRBJ1-2	-	TGTGCCAGCAGTGAAAACCGGTTATATGGCTACACCTTC	CASSENRLYGYTF
TRBV30	few	TRBJ1-5	TRBD1	TGTGCCTGGAGTTGGAGGAACAGGGGTAATCAGCCCCAGCATTTT	CAWSWRNRGNQPQHF
TRBV7-2	-	TRBJ2-1	-	TGTGCCGCCCGCGGGGCCGGCTCCTACAATGAGCAGTTCTTC	CAARGAGSYNEQFF
TRBV5-1	-	TRBJ2-7	TRBD1	TGCGCCAGCAGCTCCCAGGACAGGGGGCAGCAGTACTTC	CASSSQDRGQQYF
TRBV19	-	TRBJ1-2	-	TGTGCCAGTAACCCAGAGTGGGGAGATGGCTACACCTTC	CASNPEWGDGYTF
TRBV6-5	large	TRBJ1-1	-	TGTGCCAGCACCGGCCCTGAGGAGGGTTCAGCTTTCTTT	CASTGPEEGSAFF
TRBV10-3	-	TRBJ1-1	-	TGTGCCATCACGAGTGGCGACAGGCGATGGGGGAACACTGAAGCTTTCTTT	CAITSGDRRWGNTEAFF
TRBV3-1/TRBV3-2	-	TRBJ2-1	TRBD2	TGTGCCAGCAGCAAGACTAGCGGGGGGGCCGGTGAGCAGTTCTTC	CASSKTSGGAGEQFF
TRBV7-7	-	TRBJ2-5	TRBD1	TGTGCCAGCAGCCTAATTTACCGGCGCGACAGGGGACACCAAGAGACCCAGTACTTC	CASSLIYRRDRGHQETQYF
TRBV18	-	TRBJ2-2	-	TGTGCCAGCTCACCATACGGGGTGAGCACCGGGGAGCTGTTTTTT	CASSPYGVSTGELFF
TRBV7-2	-	TRBJ1-2	-	TGTGCCAGCAGCTTTAGTTCCCCCCTAGGCATAATATATGGCTACACCTTC	CASSFSSPLGIIYGYTF